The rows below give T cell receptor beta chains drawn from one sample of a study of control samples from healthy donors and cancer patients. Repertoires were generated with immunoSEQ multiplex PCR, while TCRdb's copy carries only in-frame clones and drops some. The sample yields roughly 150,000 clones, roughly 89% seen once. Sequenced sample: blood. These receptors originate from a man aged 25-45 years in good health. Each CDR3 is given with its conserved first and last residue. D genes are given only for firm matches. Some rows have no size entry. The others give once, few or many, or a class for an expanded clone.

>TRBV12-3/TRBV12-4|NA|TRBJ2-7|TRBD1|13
TGTGCCAGCAGGGGAGCGGACAGGGCGTCCCAGTACTTC
CASRGADRASQYF
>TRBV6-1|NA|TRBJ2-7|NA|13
TGTGCCAGCAGTGAGGGGACCCCCTACGAGCAGTACTTC
CASSEGTPYEQYF
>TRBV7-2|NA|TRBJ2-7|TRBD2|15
TGTGCCAGCAGCGCCCTAGCGGGAGGGCGACACGAGCAGTACTTC
CASSALAGGRHEQYF
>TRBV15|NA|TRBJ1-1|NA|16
TGTGCCACCAGCAGACCGTCCCGGGGGGCGCTGACTGAAGCTTTCTTT
CATSRPSRGALTEAFF
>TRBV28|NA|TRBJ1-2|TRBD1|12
TGTGCGAGCGGACAGGGTTCTGTTGGCTACACCTTC
CASGQGSVGYTF
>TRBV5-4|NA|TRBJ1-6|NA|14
TGTGCCAGCAGCCCTTCAGACTATAATTCACCCCTCCACTTT
CASSPSDYNSPLHF
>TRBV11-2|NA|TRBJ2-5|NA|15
TGTGCCAGCAGCTTAGATCGAGGAGGGTATGGGACCCAGTACTTC
CASSLDRGGYGTQYF
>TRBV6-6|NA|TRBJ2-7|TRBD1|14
TGTGCCAGCAGTCTCGGGACAGGGGTCGGCGAGCAGTACTTC
CASSLGTGVGEQYF
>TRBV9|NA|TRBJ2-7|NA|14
TGTGCCAGCAGCGTAGACGCGGGCTCCTACGAGCAGTACTTC
CASSVDAGSYEQYF
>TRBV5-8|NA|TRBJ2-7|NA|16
TGTGCCAGCAGCTTGGGTTTTCGGGACAAAGGCTACGAGCAGTACTTC
CASSLGFRDKGYEQYF
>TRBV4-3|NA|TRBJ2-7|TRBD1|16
TGCGCCAGCAGCCAAGCTGCCGGGACAGGGCCCTACGAGCAGTACTTC
CASSQAAGTGPYEQYF
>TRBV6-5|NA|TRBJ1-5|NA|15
TGTGCCAGCAGTCAGGACGGGATTAACAATCAGCCCCAGCATTTT
CASSQDGINNQPQHF
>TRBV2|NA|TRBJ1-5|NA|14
TGTGCCAGCAGTGGCGTTAATAGCAATCAGCCCCAGCATTTT
CASSGVNSNQPQHF
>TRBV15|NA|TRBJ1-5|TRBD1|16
TGTGCCACCAGCAGAGACCAAAGGGGACAGGGAGGTCCCCAGCATTTT
CATSRDQRGQGGPQHF
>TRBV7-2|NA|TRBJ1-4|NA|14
TGTGCCAGCAGCTTAAACAGGGCCCAAGGGAAACTGTTTTTT
CASSLNRAQGKLFF
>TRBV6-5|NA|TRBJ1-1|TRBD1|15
TGTGCCAGCAGTTCCCGGGACAGGGCCTACACTGAAGCTTTCTTT
CASSSRDRAYTEAFF
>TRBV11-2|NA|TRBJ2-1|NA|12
TGTGCCAGCAGCTTGATGCGGACAGAGCAGTTCTTC
CASSLMRTEQFF
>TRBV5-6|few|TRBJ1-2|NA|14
TGTGCCAGCAGCTTGTTAGGCCCTAACTATGGCTACACCTTC
CASSLLGPNYGYTF
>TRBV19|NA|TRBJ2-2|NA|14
TGTGCCAGTAGTGCCGGACAGAACACCGGGGAGCTGTTTTTT
CASSAGQNTGELFF
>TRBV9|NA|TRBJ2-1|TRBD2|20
TGTGCCAGCAGCCCCTTGAGTCAAGGGGCATCCAGCGGGAGACACAATGAGCAGTTCTTC
CASSPLSQGASSGRHNEQFF
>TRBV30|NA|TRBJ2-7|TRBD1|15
TGTGCCTGGAGTGCCCGGGACAGGGGCCACTTCGGGCAGTACTTC
CAWSARDRGHFGQYF
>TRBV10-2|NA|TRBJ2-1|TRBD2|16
TGCGCCAGCAGTGAGTCCTCGAGACTAGCGGGAAGTGTGCAGTTCTTC
CASSESSRLAGSVQFF
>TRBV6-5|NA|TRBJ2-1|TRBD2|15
TGTGCCAGCAGAACCGAGGGAGGGGTCTTAGGGGAGCAGTTCTTC
CASRTEGGVLGEQFF
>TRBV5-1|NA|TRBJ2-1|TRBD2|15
TGCGCCAGCAGCTTGTGGTCTAGCGGGATTGTTGAGCAGTTCTTC
CASSLWSSGIVEQFF
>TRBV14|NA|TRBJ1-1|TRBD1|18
TGTGCCAGCAGCCAATCTCCAGGGGGACTAAGGGTGAACACTGAAGCTTTCTTT
CASSQSPGGLRVNTEAFF
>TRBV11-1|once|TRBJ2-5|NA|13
TGTGCCAGCAGCTTTTTTGGGATGGAGACCCAGTACTTC
CASSFFGMETQYF
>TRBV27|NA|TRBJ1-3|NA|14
TGTGCCAGCAGTTTCGGCGGGCAGGGAAACACCATATATTTT
CASSFGGQGNTIYF
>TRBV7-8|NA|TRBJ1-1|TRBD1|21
TGTGCCAGCAGCCCTAGTTTTCACGGCCCAGGGGGCAGGATTATGAACACTGAAGCTTTCTTT
CASSPSFHGPGGRIMNTEAFF
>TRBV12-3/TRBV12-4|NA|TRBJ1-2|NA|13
TGTGCCAGCAGTTTACGGGGTGGCTATGGCTACACCTTC
CASSLRGGYGYTF
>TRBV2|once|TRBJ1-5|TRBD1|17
TGTGCCGGCAGTGCCTGGGGGACAGGGGGCTTCGGTCAGCCCCAGCATTTT
CAGSAWGTGGFGQPQHF
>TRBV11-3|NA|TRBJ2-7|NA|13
TGTGCCAGCAGCTTAGATTGGAGGGACGAGCAGTACTTC
CASSLDWRDEQYF
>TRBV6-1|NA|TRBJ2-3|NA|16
TGTGCCAGCAGTGAGGGGAAGGGAAGGTATGCAGATACGCAGTATTTT
CASSEGKGRYADTQYF
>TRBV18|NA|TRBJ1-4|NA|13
TGTGCCACCAAGACCGCAACTAATGAAAAACTGTTTTTT
CATKTATNEKLFF
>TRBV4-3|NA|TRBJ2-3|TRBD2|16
TGCGCCAGCAGCCAAGGTCTAGCGGGGGGCACAGATACGCAGTATTTT
CASSQGLAGGTDTQYF
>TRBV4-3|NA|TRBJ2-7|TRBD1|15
TGCGCCAGCAGCCAAACCGGGACAGGAGACTACGAGCAGTACTTC
CASSQTGTGDYEQYF
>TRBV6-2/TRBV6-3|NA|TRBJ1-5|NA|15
TGTGCCAGCAGTTACCAGGAAATTAACAATCAGCCCCAGCATTTT
CASSYQEINNQPQHF
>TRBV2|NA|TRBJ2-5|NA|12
TGTGCCAGCATCCTCGATGGGGCGACCCAGTACTTC
CASILDGATQYF
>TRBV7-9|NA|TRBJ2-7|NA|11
TGTGCCAGCAGCTTGGTATACGAGCAGTACTTC
CASSLVYEQYF
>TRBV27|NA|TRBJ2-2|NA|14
TGTGCCAGCAGCACCGGGACTCAGACCGGGGAGCTGTTTTTT
CASSTGTQTGELFF
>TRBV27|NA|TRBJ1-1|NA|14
TGTGCCAGCAGTCCCGACAGGCGGCTCACTGAAGCTTTCTTT
CASSPDRRLTEAFF
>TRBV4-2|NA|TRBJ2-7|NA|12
TGTGCCAGCTCCATGGGGCCCTACGAGCAGTACTTC
CASSMGPYEQYF
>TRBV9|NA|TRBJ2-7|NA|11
TGTGCCAGCAGCGAGAGGTACGAGCAGTACTTC
CASSERYEQYF
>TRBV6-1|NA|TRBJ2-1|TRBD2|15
TGTGCCAGCAGTGAAGAGGCGGGAGGTCGGAATGAGCAGTTCTTC
CASSEEAGGRNEQFF
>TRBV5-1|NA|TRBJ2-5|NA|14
TGCGCCAGCAGCTTGTCTAAGGTGGCAGAGACCCAGTACTTC
CASSLSKVAETQYF
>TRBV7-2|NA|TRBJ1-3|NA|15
TGTGCCAGCAGCCAAGGGGCAAGGTCTGGAAACACCATATATTTT
CASSQGARSGNTIYF
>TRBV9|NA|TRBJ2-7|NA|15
TGTGCCAGCAGCGTCAACAGCTATACCGCCTACGAGCAGTACTTC
CASSVNSYTAYEQYF
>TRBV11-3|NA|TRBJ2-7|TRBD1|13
TGTGCCAGCAGCCTTGGACAGGTCTACGAGCAGTACTTC
CASSLGQVYEQYF
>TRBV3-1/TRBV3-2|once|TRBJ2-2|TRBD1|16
TGTGCCAGCAGCCCCCTAAAGGGACAGGGGTCCGGGGAGCTGTTTTTT
CASSPLKGQGSGELFF
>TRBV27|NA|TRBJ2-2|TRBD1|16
TGTGCCAGCACTCCTACGGGGACAGGGTTCACCGGGGAGCTGTTTTTT
CASTPTGTGFTGELFF
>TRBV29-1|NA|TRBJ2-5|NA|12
TGCAGCGTTAGTCAGGGGAGGGAGACCCAGTACTTC
CSVSQGRETQYF
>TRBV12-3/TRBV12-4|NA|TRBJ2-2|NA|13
TGTGCCAGCAGTTTTGGGGTCACCGGGGAGCTGTTTTTT
CASSFGVTGELFF
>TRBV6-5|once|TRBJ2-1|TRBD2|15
TGTGCCAGCAGGGGGGGAGTGGGAGGGCCACAAGAGCAGTTCTTC
CASRGGVGGPQEQFF
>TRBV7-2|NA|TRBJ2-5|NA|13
TGTGCCAACACACAGGGACGGGGAGAGACCCAGTACTTC
CANTQGRGETQYF
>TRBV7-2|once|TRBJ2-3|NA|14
TGTGCCAGCAGCTTAGATGGGGGGCCAGATACGCAGTATTTT
CASSLDGGPDTQYF
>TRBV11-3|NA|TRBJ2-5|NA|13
TGTGCCAGCACCTCGGGTGATGAAGAGACCCAGTACTTC
CASTSGDEETQYF
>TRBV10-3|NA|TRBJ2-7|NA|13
TGTGCCATCACGCGGGACATTGCCTACGAGCAGTACTTC
CAITRDIAYEQYF
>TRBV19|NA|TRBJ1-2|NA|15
TGTGCCAGTAAAGACACGGACAGCCCTAACTATGGCTACACCTTC
CASKDTDSPNYGYTF
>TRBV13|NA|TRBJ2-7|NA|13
TGTGCCAGCAGCTTAGGCAGGGTAGCCGAGCAGTACTTC
CASSLGRVAEQYF